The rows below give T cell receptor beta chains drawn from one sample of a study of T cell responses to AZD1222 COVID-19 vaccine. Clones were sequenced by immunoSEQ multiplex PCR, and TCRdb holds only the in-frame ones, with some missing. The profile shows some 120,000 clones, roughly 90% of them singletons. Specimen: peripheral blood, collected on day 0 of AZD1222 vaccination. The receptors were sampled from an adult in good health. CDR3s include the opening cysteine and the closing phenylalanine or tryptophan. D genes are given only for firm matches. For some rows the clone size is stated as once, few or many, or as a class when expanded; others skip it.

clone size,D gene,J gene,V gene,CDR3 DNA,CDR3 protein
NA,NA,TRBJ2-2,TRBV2,TGTGCCAGCAGCCTGGGACAGCCGGGACTACCAAGAAACACCGGGGAGCTGTTTTTT,CASSLGQPGLPRNTGELFF
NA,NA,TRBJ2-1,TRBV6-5,TGTGCCAGCAGTCGTCAGGCTGGCTCCTACAATGAGCAGTTCTTC,CASSRQAGSYNEQFF
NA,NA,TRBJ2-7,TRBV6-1,TGTGCCAGCAGTGAATTCAGGGGAATGGGGCAGTACTTC,CASSEFRGMGQYF
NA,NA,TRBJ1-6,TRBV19,TGTGCCAGTGCCATGGGAGGAAAGTCACCCCTCCACTTT,CASAMGGKSPLHF
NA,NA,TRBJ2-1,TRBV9,TGTGCCAGCAGCGTAGCAGGGGTTGGTTTGGGGAGCTCCTACAATGAGCAGTTCTTC,CASSVAGVGLGSSYNEQFF
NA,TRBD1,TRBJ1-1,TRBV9,TGTGCCAGCAGCACGGACAGGGAGGTTGAAGCTTTCTTT,CASSTDREVEAFF
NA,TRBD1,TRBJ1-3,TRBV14,TGTGCCAGCAGTGTCGGACAGGGATATGGAAACACCATATATTTT,CASSVGQGYGNTIYF
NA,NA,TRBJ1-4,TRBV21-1,TGTGCCAGCAGCAAAGCGCGGCGGCAGCCAACTAATGAAAAACTGTTTTTT,CASSKARRQPTNEKLFF
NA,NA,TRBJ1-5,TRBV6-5,TGTGCCAGCACTCCGGGCCCCAATCAGCCCCAGCATTTT,CASTPGPNQPQHF
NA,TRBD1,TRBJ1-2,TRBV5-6,TGTGCCAGCAGCTTACAGGGGGCTGGCGGCTATGGCTACACCTTC,CASSLQGAGGYGYTF
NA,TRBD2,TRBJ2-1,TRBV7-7,TGTGCCAGCAGCTCGACTAGCGGGGCTAGGGATGAGCAGTTCTTC,CASSSTSGARDEQFF
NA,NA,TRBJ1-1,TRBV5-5,TGTGCCAGCAGCTTCTCTACGGAAAGCGCTTTCTTT,CASSFSTESAFF
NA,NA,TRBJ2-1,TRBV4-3,TGCGCCAGCAGCCAAGCAGCAGGGTCCTACAATGAGCAGTTCTTC,CASSQAAGSYNEQFF
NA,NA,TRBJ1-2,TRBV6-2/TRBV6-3,TGTGCCAGCAGTTATATCTCGGAGGCTAACTATGGCTACACCTTC,CASSYISEANYGYTF
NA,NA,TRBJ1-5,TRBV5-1,TGCGCCAGCAGCCAATCCGGAATAGCGGATCAGCCCCAGCATTTT,CASSQSGIADQPQHF
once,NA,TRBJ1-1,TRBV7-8,TGTGCCAGCAGCTCACAGGGTGACAGCACTGAAGCTTTCTTT,CASSSQGDSTEAFF
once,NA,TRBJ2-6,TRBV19,TGTGCCAGTACCCTAGGGGGCTCTGGGGCCAACGTCCTGACTTTC,CASTLGGSGANVLTF
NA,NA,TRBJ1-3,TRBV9,TGTGCCAGCAGCCGCACCTCGGGGCGTGGAAACACCATATATTTT,CASSRTSGRGNTIYF
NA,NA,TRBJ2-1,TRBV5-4,TGTGCCAGCAGCATCCCTGACCGGGCGGGTGAGCAGTTCTTC,CASSIPDRAGEQFF
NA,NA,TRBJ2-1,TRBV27,TGTGCCAGCAGGACACAGGGAGTCAATGAGCAGTTCTTC,CASRTQGVNEQFF
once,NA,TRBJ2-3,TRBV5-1,TGCGCCAGCAGCTTTTCCGCAGTAGATACGCAGTATTTT,CASSFSAVDTQYF
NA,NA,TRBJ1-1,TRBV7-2,TGTGCCAGCAGCTTAGTCCCATTGTTTGGAGGGGGGTACACTGAAGCTTTCTTT,CASSLVPLFGGGYTEAFF
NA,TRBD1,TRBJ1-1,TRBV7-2,TGTGCCAGCAGCTTAGATGGCCACCCAGGGGGCACTGAAGCTTTCTTT,CASSLDGHPGGTEAFF
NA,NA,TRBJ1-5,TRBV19,TGTGCCAGTAGCCCCCCAGCGGGGGCAAGACAGCCCCAGCATTTT,CASSPPAGARQPQHF
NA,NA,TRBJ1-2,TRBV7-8,TGTGCCAGCAGCGTAAAGCTAGGGGGCTACACCTTC,CASSVKLGGYTF
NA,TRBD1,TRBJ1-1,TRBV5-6,TGTGCCAGCAGCTATCTACAGGGGGTTTTCACTGAAGCTTTCTTT,CASSYLQGVFTEAFF
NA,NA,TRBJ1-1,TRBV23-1,TGCGCCAGCAGTACCGGACAGCAGAACACTGAAGCTTTCTTT,CASSTGQQNTEAFF
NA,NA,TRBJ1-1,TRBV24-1,TGTGCCACCAGCCAACAGGGCGGAGGCACTGAAGCTTTCTTT,CATSQQGGGTEAFF
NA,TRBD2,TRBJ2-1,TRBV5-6,TGTGCCAGCAGCTCTCAGACTAGCTGGAATGAGCAGTTCTTC,CASSSQTSWNEQFF
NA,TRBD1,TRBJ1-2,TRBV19,TGTGCCACTACGGGACAGAGTTTCTATGGCTACACCTTC,CATTGQSFYGYTF
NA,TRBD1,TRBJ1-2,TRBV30,TGTGCCTGGAACCCCGGGACAGGAGGCGGCTACACCTTC,CAWNPGTGGGYTF
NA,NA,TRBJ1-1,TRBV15,TGTGCCACCAGCACCATGAGTCGGGGTGAAGCTTTCTTT,CATSTMSRGEAFF
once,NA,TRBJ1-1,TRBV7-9,TGTGCCAGCAGCTTAGCGGGGGTTAACACTGAAGCTTTCTTT,CASSLAGVNTEAFF